The subject of this entry is one TCR beta chain. This record comes from a study of blood T cells in healthy people across ages. Trimming cost V 5 bases and J 6 bases, with 15 bases left between them. Germline CDR1 reads SGDLS; CDR2 reads YYNGEE. The CDR3 extends over 14 amino acids. Primed by a sample-barcoded 5' primer and a J-beta primer mix, a second PCR proceeded for 7 to 11 cycles. TCRdb reanalysed the 5' RACE reads using MiXCR and keeps one entry per CDR3 protein. The table shows roughly 1,700,000 distinct CDR3 sequences, with under 30% occurring only once. The chain combines TRBV9 with TRBJ1-5; D is ambiguous. Source material: blood. The receptor was isolated from a young woman in good health. CDR3 DNA: TGTGCCAGCAGTGAAGCGCTTAGGAGTCAGCCCCAGCATTTT. Its translation: CASSEALRSQPQHF.